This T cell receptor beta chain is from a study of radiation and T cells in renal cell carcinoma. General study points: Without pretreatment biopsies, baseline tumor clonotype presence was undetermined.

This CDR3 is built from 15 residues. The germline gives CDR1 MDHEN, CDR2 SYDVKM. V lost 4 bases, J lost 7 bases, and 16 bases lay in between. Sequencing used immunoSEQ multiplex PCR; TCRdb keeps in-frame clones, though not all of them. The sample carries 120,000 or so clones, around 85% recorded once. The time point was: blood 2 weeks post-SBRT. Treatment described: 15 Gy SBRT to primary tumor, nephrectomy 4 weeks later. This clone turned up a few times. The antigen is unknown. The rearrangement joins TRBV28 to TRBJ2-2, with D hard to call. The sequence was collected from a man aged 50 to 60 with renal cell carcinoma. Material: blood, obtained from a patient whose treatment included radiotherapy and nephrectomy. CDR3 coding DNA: TGTGCCAGCAGTTCACAGTCAGACGTATACGGGGAGCTGTTTTTT. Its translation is CASSSQSDVYGELFF.